This T cell receptor (beta chain) comes out of a study of T cells after yellow fever vaccination. At the level of the study: Preparation of fractions with low cell numbers was performed using SMART-Seq v4 Ultra Low Input.

Germline values: CDR1 ENHRY, CDR2 SYGVKD. The germline V and J ends were trimmed by 5 bases and 3 bases, with 13 bases remaining between them. This CDR3 is built from 15 residues. Overall study findings and caveats: FACS-sorted repertoires could harbor abundant contaminating bulk-population clonotypes. A minor fraction of clonotypes spanned both CD4 and CD8 compartments.

Concerning this clonotype itself: Its antigen is currently unknown.

Via MiXCR, TCRdb re-called the 5' RACE reads, giving one row per CDR3 protein. Among some 170,000 distinct CDR3 sequences listed, 9.3% were seen once. The sequencing used CD8+ T cells sorted from PBMCs, collected 45 days after the yellow fever booster vaccination. This clonotype was sampled from a man between 18 and 35 years old who received the YFV17D yellow fever vaccine. V gene TRBV10-3 combines with J gene TRBJ2-2; TRBD2 might be the D (5 bases). The CDR3 region has the DNA TGTGCCATCAGTCCAGACCAGGACTACACCGGGGAGCTGTTTTTT. Its translation: CAISPDQDYTGELFF.